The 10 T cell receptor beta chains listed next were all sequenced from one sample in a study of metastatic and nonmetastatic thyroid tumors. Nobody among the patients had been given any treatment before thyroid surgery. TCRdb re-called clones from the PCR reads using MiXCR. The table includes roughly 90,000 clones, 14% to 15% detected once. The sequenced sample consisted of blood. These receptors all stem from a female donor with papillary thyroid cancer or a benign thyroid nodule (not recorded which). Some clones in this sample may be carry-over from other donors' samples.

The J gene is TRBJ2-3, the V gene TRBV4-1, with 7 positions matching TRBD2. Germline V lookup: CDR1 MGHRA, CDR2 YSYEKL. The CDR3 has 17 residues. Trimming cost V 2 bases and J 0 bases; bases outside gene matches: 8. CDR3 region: CASSQPTKRGSTDTQYF. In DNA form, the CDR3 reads TGCGCCAGCAGCCAACCCACTAAGCGGGGAAGCACAGATACGCAGTATTTT.

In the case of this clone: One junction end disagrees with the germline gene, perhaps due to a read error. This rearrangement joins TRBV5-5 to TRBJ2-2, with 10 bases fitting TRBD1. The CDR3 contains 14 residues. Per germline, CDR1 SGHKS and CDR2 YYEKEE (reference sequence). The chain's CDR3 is CASSSGTGAGDLFF. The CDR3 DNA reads TGTGCCAGCAGCTCCGGGACAGGGGCCGGGGACCTGTTTTTT.

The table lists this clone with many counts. CDR3 in amino acids: CASSGSSYEQYF. The CDR3 nucleotides are TGTGCCTCCTCCGGCAGCTCCTACGAGCAGTACTTC. This chain joins TRBV30 and TRBJ2-7, with D uncertain. The CDR3 has 12 residues. Germline CDR1 and CDR2: GTSNPN and SVGIG (reference sequence). V was pared by 7 bases and J by 0 bases, with 10 bases between. Combining the CDR3 with reference TRBV30 and TRBJ2-7 gives the whole variable domain SQTIHQWPATLVQPVGSPLSLECTVEGTSNPNLYWYRQAAGRGLQLLFYSVGIGQISSEVPQNLSASRPQDRQFILSSKKLLLSDSGFYLCASSGSSYEQYFGPGTRLTVT.

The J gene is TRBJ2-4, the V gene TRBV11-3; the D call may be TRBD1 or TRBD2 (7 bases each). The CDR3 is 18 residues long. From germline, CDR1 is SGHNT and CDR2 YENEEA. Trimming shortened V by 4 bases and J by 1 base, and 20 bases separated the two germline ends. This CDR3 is CASSWGRGRPGAKNIQYF. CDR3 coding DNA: TGTGCCAGCAGCTGGGGGAGGGGGCGGCCAGGGGCCAAAAACATTCAGTACTTC.

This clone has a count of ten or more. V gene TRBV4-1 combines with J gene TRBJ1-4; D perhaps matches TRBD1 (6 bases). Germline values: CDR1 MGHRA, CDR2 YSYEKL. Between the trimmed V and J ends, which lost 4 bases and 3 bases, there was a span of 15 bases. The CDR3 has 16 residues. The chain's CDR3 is CASSPLWTVPNEKLFF. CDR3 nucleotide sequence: TGCGCCAGCAGCCCCCTTTGGACAGTGCCTAATGAAAAACTGTTTTTT.

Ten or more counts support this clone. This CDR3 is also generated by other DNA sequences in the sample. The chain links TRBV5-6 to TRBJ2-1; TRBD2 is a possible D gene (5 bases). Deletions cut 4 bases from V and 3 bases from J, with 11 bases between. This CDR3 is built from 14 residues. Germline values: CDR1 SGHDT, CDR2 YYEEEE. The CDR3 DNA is TGTGCCAGCAGCGAGGGAAAGGGCTACAATGAGCAGTTCTTC. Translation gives CASSEGKGYNEQFF.

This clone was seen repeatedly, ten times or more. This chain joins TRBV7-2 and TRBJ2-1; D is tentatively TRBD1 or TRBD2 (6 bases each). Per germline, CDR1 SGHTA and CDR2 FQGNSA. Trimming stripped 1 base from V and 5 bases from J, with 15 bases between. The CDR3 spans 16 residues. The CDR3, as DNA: TGTGCCAGCAGCTTAGTAGGGGGGCTCGGGAACAATGAGCAGTTCTTC. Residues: CASSLVGGLGNNEQFF.

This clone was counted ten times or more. The CDR3 DNA is TGTGCCAGCAGCCCGTCCTTCTCTGGAAACACCATATATTTT. Protein product: CASSPSFSGNTIYF. V gene TRBV5-4 combines with J gene TRBJ1-3; D call uncertain. The CDR3 extends over 14 amino acids. V dropped 4 bases and J dropped 0 bases, with 8 bases sitting between them. Germline V gene sequence: CDR1 SGHNT, CDR2 YYREEE (reference sequence).

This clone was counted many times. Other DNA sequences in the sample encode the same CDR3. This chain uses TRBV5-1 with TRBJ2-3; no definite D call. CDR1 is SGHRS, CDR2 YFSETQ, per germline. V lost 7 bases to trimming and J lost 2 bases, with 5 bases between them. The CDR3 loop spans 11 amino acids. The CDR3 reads CASGDTDTQYF. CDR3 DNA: TGCGCCAGCGGCGACACAGATACGCAGTATTTT. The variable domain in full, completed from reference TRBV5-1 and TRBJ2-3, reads KAGVTQTPRYLIKTRGQQVTLSCSPISGHRSVSWYQQTPGQGLQFLFEYFSETQRNKGNFPGRFSGRQFSNSRSEMNVSTLELGDSALYLCASGDTDTQYFGPGTRLTVL.

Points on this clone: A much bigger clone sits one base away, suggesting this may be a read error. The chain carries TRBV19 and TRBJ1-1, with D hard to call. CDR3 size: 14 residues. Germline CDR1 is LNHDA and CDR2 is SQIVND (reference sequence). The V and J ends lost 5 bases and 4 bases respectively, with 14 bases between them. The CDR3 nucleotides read TGTGCCAGTAGTTTGTACATAGGAGGCACTGAAGCTTTCTTT. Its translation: CASSLYIGGTEAFF.